These 28 T cell receptor beta chains came from one sample sequenced in a study of type 1 regulatory T cells. TCRdb passed the reads through MiXCR, listing each CDR3 protein once. The sample gives tens of thousands of distinct CDR3 sequences, just under 75% of which show up once; 13% to 15% is in the top ten. Their antigens remain unidentified. Source material: cultured T cells, either the whole culture or a sorted T cell fraction (not recorded which). Described subset: Tr1-enriched cell product generated in vitro against host alloantigens. Receptor source: a human donor in good health.

The rearrangement links TRBV19 to TRBJ1-2; D unresolved. The CDR3 length is 15 residues. V was cut by 1 base and J by 3 bases, with 12 bases left in between. Germline CDR1 reads LNHDA; CDR2 reads SQIVND (reference sequence). CDR3 DNA sequence: TGTGCCAGTAGTATAGGGGGTCGGCAGGACTATGGCTACACCTTC. Protein sequence: CASSIGGRQDYGYTF.

The CDR3 loop reads CASSLDSPTGRLGGANVLTF. The CDR3, as DNA: TGTGCCAGCAGCTTAGACTCCCCTACAGGGAGGTTAGGCGGGGCCAACGTCCTGACTTTC. This sequence joins TRBV7-9 and TRBJ2-6, with D perhaps matching TRBD1 or TRBD2 (6 bases each). The CDR3 length is 20 residues. V lost 1 base and J lost 4, with 23 bases in between. Germline V gene lookup returns CDR1 SEHNR and CDR2 FQNEAQ (reference sequence).

The chain combines TRBV20-1 with TRBJ2-3; D is perhaps TRBD2 (6 bases). The V end was cut by 0 bases, the J end by 0 bases, with 10 bases between. CDR1 and CDR2 from the germline V gene are DFQATT and SNEGSKA (reference sequence). CDR3 length equals 15 residues. The CDR3 here is CSARDAGRSTDTQYF. CDR3 DNA: TGCAGTGCTAGAGATGCGGGGCGTAGCACAGATACGCAGTATTTT.

The V and J genes are TRBV12-3 or TRBV12-4 and TRBJ1-5; no reliable D call. This CDR3 comprises 17 residues. Trimming stripped 4 bases from V and 3 bases from J, with 19 bases between. The CDR3 here is CASSYGHGLSFNQPQHF. CDR3 sequence (DNA): TGTGCCAGCAGTTACGGTCATGGGCTCTCTTTCAATCAGCCCCAGCATTTT.

This clonotype was recorded a few times. The chain couples TRBV27 to TRBJ2-3, with 9 bases that match TRBD2. The CDR3 spans 17 residues. Germline trimming cut 4 bases from V and 4 bases from J; bases unmatched to any gene: 12. Germline V gene lookup returns CDR1 MNHEY and CDR2 SMNVEV (reference sequence). The CDR3 sequence is CASSSVGGGAVADTQYF. CDR3 in DNA: TGTGCCAGCAGTTCCGTGGGCGGGGGGGCAGTGGCAGATACGCAGTATTTT.

Judged by abundance, this clonotype is medium-sized. The CDR3 sequence: CASSLGVSDTQYF. CDR3 nucleotides: TGTGCCAGCAGCCTAGGGGTTTCAGATACGCAGTATTTT. The chain joins TRBV4-2 to TRBJ2-3; D is perhaps TRBD1 (5 bases). CDR1 and CDR2 from the germline V gene are LGHNA and YNFKEQ. Trimming stripped 4 bases from V and 4 bases from J, with 9 bases between. This CDR3 contains 13 residues.

The V gene is TRBV12-3 or TRBV12-4, the J gene TRBJ2-5; unclear D gene. This CDR3 has 12 amino acids. V shed 6 bases and J shed 5 bases, with 10 bases lying between them. The CDR3, as DNA: TGTGCCAGCAGCAGAAGGGCGGAGACCCAGTACTTC. The encoded protein is CASSRRAETQYF.

This clonotype was found a few times. This sequence joins TRBV7-2 and TRBJ2-7, with 8 bases identical to TRBD2. V lost 1 base, J lost 3 bases, and 11 bases stayed unmatched. The CDR3 is made up of 17 amino acids. Germline V gives CDR1 SGHTA, CDR2 FQGNSA. The CDR3 nucleotides are TGTGCCAGCAGCTTAGTTAGCTTGGGAGCGGGGGTCTACGAGCAGTACTTC. Translated, it gives CASSLVSLGAGVYEQYF.

By frequency in the sample, this clonotype is medium-sized. For the CDR3, the DNA is TGTGCCAGCAGTTCTCAATTTGGCATTCAGTACTTC. Translated, it gives CASSSQFGIQYF. V and J are TRBV27 and TRBJ2-4; D is ambiguous. The germline V gene encodes CDR1 MNHEY and CDR2 SMNVEV (reference sequence). V was pared by 4 bases and J by 9 bases, with 10 bases between. The CDR3 length is 12 residues.

The chain couples TRBV9 to TRBJ2-2; D is unresolved. The CDR3 contains 13 residues. Per the germline V gene, CDR1 is SGDLS and CDR2 is YYNGEE. V was trimmed by 5 bases and J by 5 bases, leaving 10 bases between them. CDR3 region: CASRPAGTGELFF. DNA for the CDR3: TGTGCCAGCAGACCAGCAGGAACCGGGGAGCTGTTTTTT.

The chain has TRBV7-9 and TRBJ1-6; 8 positions agree with TRBD1. Germline lookup yields CDR1 SEHNR and CDR2 FQNEAQ (reference sequence). The length of the CDR3 is 17 residues. The ends lost 4 bases at V and 8 bases at J; junction bases unmatched: 13. The CDR3 coding sequence is TGTGCCAGCAGCTCATCCAACAGGGGGAGAACGGATTCACCCCTCCACTTT. It specifies CASSSSNRGRTDSPLHF.

This chain uses TRBV9 with TRBJ2-3, with 12 nucleotides matching TRBD2. Germline V lookup: CDR1 SGDLS, CDR2 YYNGEE. J was trimmed by 0 bases and V by 4 bases; bases with no gene match: 9. There are 18 residues in the CDR3. CDR3 nucleotide sequence: TGTGCCAGCAGCCCTCGGACTAGCGGGATCAGCAGCACAGATACGCAGTATTTT. Translating it yields CASSPRTSGISSTDTQYF.

V and J are TRBV7-2 and TRBJ2-7; the D gene is possibly TRBD2 (6 bases). Per germline, CDR1 SGHTA and CDR2 FQGNSA. V lost 4 bases, J lost 1 base, and 17 bases lay in between. The CDR3 spans 16 residues. The CDR3 nucleotides read TGTGCCAGCAGCTCCTACCGGACGGGGGTTTCCTACGAGCAGTACTTC. Its translation is CASSSYRTGVSYEQYF.

The rearrangement uses TRBV7-8 and TRBJ2-5; D is perhaps TRBD2 (6 bases). Germline V gene lookup returns CDR1 SGHVS and CDR2 FQNEAQ. V lost 5 bases and J lost 5, with 18 bases in between. The CDR3 length is 15 residues. CDR3 coding DNA: TGTGCCAGCAGCCGCGCTAGGGGAGGCATTGAGACCCAGTACTTC. It specifies CASSRARGGIETQYF.

This chain links TRBV27 with TRBJ1-2, with TRBD1 as a possible D gene (6 bases). CDR1 and CDR2 from the germline V gene are MNHEY and SMNVEV (reference sequence). The CDR3 extends over 15 amino acids. V was pared by 0 bases and J by 1 base, with 9 bases between. Here the CDR3 DNA reads TGTGCCAGCAGTTTATCGGGGGCACGTAACTATGGCTACACCTTC. Translation gives CASSLSGARNYGYTF.

This clonotype was detected once. The chain joins TRBV6-6 to TRBJ1-3, with TRBD1 as a possible D gene (6 bases). The V gene's germline CDR1 is MNHNY and CDR2 SVGAGI (reference sequence). The CDR3 contains 15 residues. The germline V and J ends were trimmed by 2 bases and 4 bases, with 12 bases remaining between them. CDR3 sequence (DNA): TGTGCCAGCAGTTACACGCGGGGGCAAGGAAACACCATATATTTT. Protein: CASSYTRGQGNTIYF.

In this sample, this clonotype turned up once. V and J are TRBV3-1 and TRBJ2-3; D unresolved. This CDR3 contains 14 residues. The V end lost 4 bases, the J end lost 2 bases, and 10 bases lay between the germline ends. Germline lookup yields CDR1 LGHDT and CDR2 YNNKEL (reference sequence). CDR3 sequence: CASSPLSATDTQYF. In DNA, the CDR3 is TGTGCCAGCAGCCCTCTTTCCGCCACAGATACGCAGTATTTT.

The chain is built from TRBV7-2 and TRBJ1-2; 9 bases map to TRBD1. CDR1 and CDR2 (germline): SGHTA, FQGNSA. With V trimmed by 2 bases and J by 7 bases, 11 bases remained unmatched. There are 16 residues in the CDR3. CDR3 region: CASSLTHRGRGGGYTF. CDR3 sequence (DNA): TGTGCCAGCAGCTTAACGCACAGGGGGCGAGGTGGTGGCTACACCTTC.

The rearrangement uses TRBV7-2 and TRBJ1-2, with 10 bases aligning to TRBD1. Trimming at V came to 2 bases and at J to 3 bases, leaving 9 bases not matched to a gene. This CDR3 comprises 17 residues. From germline, CDR1 is SGHTA and CDR2 FQGNSA. CDR3 nucleotides: TGTGCCAGCAGCTTATCTGGGACAGGGGCGTTGGACTATGGCTACACCTTC. Translated, it gives CASSLSGTGALDYGYTF.

The gene calls are TRBV5-1 and TRBJ2-5; D perhaps matches TRBD2 (5 bases). The CDR3 covers 13 residues. Germline V gene data show CDR1 as SGHRS and CDR2 as YFSETQ. Trimming removed 4 bases from V and 7 bases from J, with 14 bases in between. The CDR3 sequence: CASSKRTEGTQYF. In DNA, the CDR3 is TGCGCCAGCAGCAAAAGGACTGAGGGGACCCAGTACTTC.

The chain links TRBV5-1 to TRBJ2-2; 10 bases agree with TRBD2. The V and J ends lost 5 bases and 5 bases, in that order; junction bases with no gene match: 12. The CDR3 is 17 amino acids. Germline values: CDR1 SGHRS, CDR2 YFSETQ. CDR3 region: CASSSTAGGPWTGELFF. The CDR3 nucleotides read TGCGCCAGCAGTTCGACAGCGGGGGGGCCGTGGACCGGGGAGCTGTTTTTT.

The J gene is TRBJ1-1, the V gene TRBV3-1, with 8 nucleotides matching TRBD1. J lost 4 bases, V lost 6 bases, and 13 bases had no gene match. Germline V CDR1 and CDR2: LGHDT, YNNKEL (reference sequence). The CDR3 spans 16 residues. For the CDR3, the DNA is TGTGCCAGCAGTTTCGGACAGGGCCAGTTAAGCACTGAAGCTTTCTTT. Translation: CASSFGQGQLSTEAFF.

This chain uses TRBV11-3 with TRBJ2-1; possible D gene TRBD2, 6 bases. CDR3 length equals 14 residues. V lost 1 base to trimming and J lost 10 bases, with 14 bases between them. CDR1 is SGHNT, CDR2 YENEEA, per germline. The CDR3 DNA reads TGTGCCAGCAGCTTAGTACTGGGGGGTGGGGAGCAGTTCTTC. Residues: CASSLVLGGGEQFF.

V gene TRBV19 combines with J gene TRBJ2-2; no clear D. The CDR3 runs 16 residues. V lost 10 bases and J 3 bases, leaving 21 bases between the germline ends. Germline values: CDR1 LNHDA, CDR2 SQIVND (reference sequence). The DNA of the CDR3 is TGTGCCACCGCAGAGGACCAAATAGGGTACACCGGGGAGCTGTTTTTT. Translating it yields CATAEDQIGYTGELFF.

This chain links TRBV19 with TRBJ2-1, with 8 nucleotides matching TRBD2. Looked up from germline, CDR1 is LNHDA and CDR2 is SQIVND (reference sequence). Unmatched junction bases numbered 5, after V lost 4 bases and J lost 6 bases. The CDR3 is made up of 14 amino acids. This CDR3 is CASSKEREINEQFF. Written as DNA, the CDR3 is TGTGCCAGTAGTAAAGAGCGGGAGATCAATGAGCAGTTCTTC.

The J gene is TRBJ1-1, the V gene TRBV20-1, with a possible D match to TRBD1 (6 bases). The CDR3 runs 15 residues. With 2 bases removed from V and 3 bases from J, the gap between germline ends came to 16 bases. The germline V gene encodes CDR1 DFQATT and CDR2 SNEGSKA (reference sequence). The CDR3 here is CSARPQTGWDTEAFF. DNA for the CDR3: TGCAGTGCTAGACCACAGACAGGTTGGGACACTGAAGCTTTCTTT.

The chain is built from TRBV2 and TRBJ2-7; TRBD1 matches at 9 bases. The CDR3 runs 13 residues. Germline V CDR1 and CDR2: SNHLY, FYNNEI. The J segment lost 6 bases and the V segment lost 9 bases, leaving 9 bases of the junction unmatched. CDR3 amino acids: CASVGDRALEQYF. CDR3 DNA sequence: TGTGCCAGTGTGGGGGACAGGGCTCTCGAGCAGTACTTC.

The V and J genes are TRBV12-3 or TRBV12-4 and TRBJ2-3; D is possibly TRBD1 or TRBD2 (6 bases each). V was trimmed by 1 base and J by 0 bases, leaving 14 bases between them. The CDR3 is made up of 17 amino acids. Here the CDR3 reads CASSLGPGAPSTDTQYF. DNA for the CDR3: TGTGCCAGCAGTTTAGGACCGGGGGCCCCTAGCACAGATACGCAGTATTTT.